The 21 T cell receptor beta chains below all came from one sample that was sequenced in a study of cytomegalovirus exposure and HLA in healthy donors (dated by TCRdb to 2017 to 2019). The library was obtained by the immunoSEQ multiplex PCR assay. A mixture of 60 forward primers for TCR Vbeta segments and 13 reverse primers for TCR Jbeta segments was used in the multiplex PCR. TCRdb holds this immuneACCESS table with in-frame rearrangements only. Some clones are missing; in checked studies, unresolved V genes explain under half, and the rest has no known cause. The sample table records 150,000 to 180,000 clones; 70% to 80% of these occur just once. The ten largest clonotypes hold under 2.5% of the sample. Sequenced material: PBMCs. The receptor source for this set is a man aged 30 to 45 in good health and CMV-seronegative.

V usage is TRBV27 and J usage is TRBJ2-1, with 9 bases that match TRBD2. V lost 3 bases and J lost 6; bases outside the gene matches: 15. The CDR3 is 18 residues long. Germline V CDR1 and CDR2: MNHEY, SMNVEV (reference sequence). The CDR3 here is CASSFRQDLGRGGNEQFF. The DNA of the CDR3 is TGTGCCAGCAGTTTCAGACAGGATCTAGGGCGGGGGGGCAATGAGCAGTTCTTC.

This chain uses TRBV27 with TRBJ2-7; 7 positions match TRBD1. The CDR3 has 14 residues. Germline V gives CDR1 MNHEY, CDR2 SMNVEV (reference sequence). The ends lost 5 bases at V and 0 bases at J; junction bases unmatched: 4. This chain's CDR3 is CASSLTGSSYEQYF. The CDR3 coding sequence is TGTGCCAGCAGTCTGACAGGGTCCTCCTACGAGCAGTACTTC.

This sequence joins TRBV7-2 and TRBJ2-1; 9 bases are a match to TRBD2. The CDR3 extends over 16 amino acids. Germline values: CDR1 SGHTA, CDR2 FQGNSA. The J segment lost 10 bases and the V segment lost 0 bases, leaving 10 bases of the junction unmatched. The DNA for the CDR3 is TGTGCCAGCAGCTTAGCGCCAGCGGGGGGCCAGGAAGAGCAGTTCTTC. Protein product: CASSLAPAGGQEEQFF.

The chain combines TRBV5-8 with TRBJ1-2; D might be TRBD1 (6 bases). CDR3 size: 15 residues. Trimming stripped 4 bases from V and 1 base from J, with 14 bases between. Germline loops: CDR1 SGHTS, CDR2 YDEGEE. CDR3 sequence: CASSGGVRDNYGYTF. For the CDR3, the DNA is TGTGCCAGCAGCGGGGGCGTGAGGGATAACTATGGCTACACCTTC.

The rearrangement joins TRBV5-1 to TRBJ2-1, with 10 bases that match TRBD2. This CDR3 has 16 residues. Trimming at V came to 4 bases and at J to 0 bases, leaving 4 bases not matched to a gene. Looked up from germline, CDR1 is SGHRS and CDR2 is YFSETQ. The CDR3 reads CASSLLAGGSYNEQFF. The CDR3 bases are TGCGCCAGCAGCCTTTTAGCGGGGGGCTCCTACAATGAGCAGTTCTTC.

This rearrangement joins TRBV2 to TRBJ1-2, with TRBD1 identical over 10 bases. The CDR3 runs to 15 residues. Germline values: CDR1 SNHLY, CDR2 FYNNEI. Losses at the gene ends were 3 bases for V and 7 bases for J; bases not matched to a gene: 8. This CDR3 reads CASSDDPTGGVGYTF. The CDR3 nucleotides read TGTGCCAGCAGTGACGACCCGACAGGGGGCGTTGGCTACACCTTC.

The chain has TRBV7-9 and TRBJ1-4; D not resolved. In germline, CDR1 is SEHNR, CDR2 FQNEAQ (reference sequence). This CDR3 is 15 amino acids long. Trimming stripped 3 bases from V and 5 bases from J, with 13 bases between. DNA for the CDR3: TGTGCCAGCAGCTTGGGTAGCGGCGGAAATGAAAAACTGTTTTTT. Translated, it gives CASSLGSGGNEKLFF.

This clone was recorded only once. One end of the junction does not line up with germline, which may come from a read error. The chain employs TRBV7-9 and TRBJ2-3; D may be TRBD1 (5 bases). Germline V gene sequence: CDR1 SEHNR, CDR2 FQNEAQ (reference sequence). The CDR3 contains 16 residues. CDR3 nucleotide sequence: TGTTCCAGCAGCTTAGGAGAGGCGGCAGGGCGGGATACGCAGTATTTT. This gives the protein CSSSLGEAAGRDTQYF. Full variable domain (rest looked up from reference TRBV7-9 and TRBJ2-3): DTGVSQNPRHKITKRGQNVTFRCDPISEHNRLYWYRQTLGQGPEFLTYFQNEAQLEKSRLLSDRFSAERPKGSFSTLEIQRTEQGDSAMYLCSSSLGEAAGRDTQYFGPGTRLTVL.

The chain uses TRBV9 and TRBJ2-3, with D uncertain. Trimming removed 3 bases at V and 4 bases at J, with 9 bases between. The CDR3 consists of 13 residues. Germline V CDR1 and CDR2: SGDLS, YYNGEE. The CDR3 bases are TGTGCCAGCAGCGGGGCCTCTGCAGATACGCAGTATTTT. Protein: CASSGASADTQYF.

The chain is built from TRBV27 and TRBJ2-1; D may be TRBD2 (6 bases). The CDR3 runs to 11 residues. Trimming took 10 bases from V and 10 from J, leaving 14 bases between them. CDR1 is MNHEY, CDR2 SMNVEV, per germline (reference sequence). CDR3 sequence reads: CATLLAKEQFF. The CDR3 DNA is TGTGCCACCCTACTAGCAAAAGAGCAGTTCTTC.

Here the CDR3 reads CASSQLTGSYNSPLHF. The CDR3 DNA sequence: TGTGCCAGCAGTCAACTGACAGGCTCCTATAATTCACCCCTCCACTTT. The V gene is TRBV27, the J gene TRBJ1-6; D possibly corresponds to TRBD1 (6 bases). The CDR3 spans 16 residues. V lost 5 bases to trimming and J lost 0 bases, with 11 bases between them. Germline loops: CDR1 MNHEY, CDR2 SMNVEV (reference sequence).

This clone was recorded only once. The V and J genes are TRBV6-1 and TRBJ1-3; 8 bases are shared with TRBD1. V trimming: 2 bases; J trimming: 8 bases; junction bases outside the gene matches: 8. CDR1 MNHNS and CDR2 SASEGT come from the germline V gene. This CDR3 comprises 15 residues. In DNA, the CDR3 is TGTGCCAGCAGTGAACCGGCAGGGGGCGCATACACCATATATTTT. Its translation: CASSEPAGGAYTIYF.

The rearrangement joins TRBV30 to TRBJ2-5, with D possibly being TRBD1 (7 bases). Germline-derived CDR1 and CDR2 are GTSNPN and SVGIG (reference sequence). The length of the CDR3 is 15 residues. V lost 3 bases and J 2 bases, leaving 16 bases between the germline ends. CDR3 DNA: TGTGCCTGGAGCGGAGGGACAGTCTCTCAAGAGACCCAGTACTTC. Translation gives CAWSGGTVSQETQYF.

The chain combines TRBV29-1 with TRBJ1-1, with TRBD1 matching 7 bases. V shed 8 bases, J shed 1 base, and the junction held 4 bases outside the gene matches. The CDR3 length is 12 residues. Germline assignment: CDR1 SQVTM and CDR2 ANQGSEA. This chain's CDR3 is CSTRQGNTEAFF. For the CDR3, the DNA is TGCAGCACGAGACAGGGGAACACTGAAGCTTTCTTT.

This clone appeared a few times. The chain is built from TRBV6-6 and TRBJ2-5; weak D call: TRBD1 (6 bases). The CDR3 has 13 amino acids. V was clipped by 6 bases and J by 3 bases, with 11 bases between them. The V gene's germline CDR1 is MNHNY and CDR2 SVGAGI (reference sequence). The CDR3 sequence is CASREWTEETQYF. The DNA of the CDR3 is TGTGCCAGCAGGGAATGGACAGAAGAGACCCAGTACTTC.

J is TRBJ2-7 and V is TRBV10-3; D is undetermined. V gave up 6 bases and J gave up 3 bases, with 15 bases separating them. This CDR3 region has 14 residues. Germline V gene data show CDR1 as ENHRY and CDR2 as SYGVKD. CDR3 amino acids: CAISDYRSSYEQYF. CDR3 coding DNA: TGTGCCATCAGCGATTACCGGAGCAGCTACGAGCAGTACTTC.

This clone was seen a single time. The CDR3 DNA is TGTGCCAGCAGCACCTACAGGGGGGAGACCCAGTACTTC. It is translated as CASSTYRGETQYF. The rearrangement links TRBV7-9 to TRBJ2-5; 8 bases align to TRBD1. The CDR3 is made up of 13 amino acids. V gave up 5 bases and J gave up 5 bases; unmatched junction bases: 4. Germline CDR1 SEHNR, CDR2 FQNEAQ (reference sequence).

The CDR3 sequence is CASSPSADQPQHF. The CDR3 coding sequence is TGTGCCAGCAGTCCTTCTGCGGATCAGCCCCAGCATTTT. The chain recombines TRBV28 with TRBJ1-5; D unresolved. CDR1 is MDHEN and CDR2 is SYDVKM in the germline V gene. Between the trimmed V and J ends, which lost 5 bases and 5 bases, there was a span of 10 bases. The CDR3 runs 13 residues.

V is TRBV30 and J is TRBJ2-3; D is uncertain. The CDR3 consists of 13 residues. In germline, CDR1 is GTSNPN, CDR2 SVGIG (reference sequence). V was cut by 2 bases and J by 5 bases, with 11 bases left in between. The CDR3 DNA reads TGTGCCTGGAGTTTACTTCTACGAGATACGCAGTATTTT. This encodes CAWSLLLRDTQYF.

The chain links TRBV5-4 to TRBJ2-5; D is uncertain. V was cut by 0 bases and J by 5 bases, with 11 bases left in between. The germline V gene has CDR1 SGHNT and CDR2 YYREEE (reference sequence). The CDR3 has 14 amino acids. The CDR3 loop reads CASSLVERPETQYF. The DNA for the CDR3 is TGTGCCAGCAGCTTGGTGGAGCGCCCCGAGACCCAGTACTTC.

The rearrangement uses TRBV4-2 and TRBJ2-4, with 9 bases aligning to TRBD2. The CDR3 runs to 15 residues. Unmatched junction bases numbered 8, after V lost 4 bases and J lost 7 bases. CDR1 LGHNA and CDR2 YNFKEQ come from the germline V gene. Here the CDR3 DNA reads TGTGCCAGCAGCCTTGGAAAAGCGGGGGGTAACATTCAGTACTTC. Translation gives CASSLGKAGGNIQYF.